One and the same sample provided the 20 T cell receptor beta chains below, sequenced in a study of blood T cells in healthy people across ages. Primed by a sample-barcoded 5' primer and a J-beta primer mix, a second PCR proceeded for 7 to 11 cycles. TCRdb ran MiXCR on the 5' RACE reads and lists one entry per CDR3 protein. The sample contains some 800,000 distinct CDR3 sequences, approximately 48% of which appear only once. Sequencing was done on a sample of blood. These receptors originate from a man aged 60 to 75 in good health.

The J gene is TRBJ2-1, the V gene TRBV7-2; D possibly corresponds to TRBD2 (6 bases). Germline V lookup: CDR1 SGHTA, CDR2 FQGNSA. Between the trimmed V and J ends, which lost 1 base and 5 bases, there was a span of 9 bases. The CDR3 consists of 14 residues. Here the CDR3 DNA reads TGTGCCAGCAGCTTAGTCTGGGGGGACAATGAGCAGTTCTTC. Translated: CASSLVWGDNEQFF.

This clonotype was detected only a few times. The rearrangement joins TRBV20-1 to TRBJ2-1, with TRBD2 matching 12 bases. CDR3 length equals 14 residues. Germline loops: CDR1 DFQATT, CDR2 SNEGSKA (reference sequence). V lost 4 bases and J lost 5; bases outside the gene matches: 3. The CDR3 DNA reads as TGCAGTGCTATGCTAGCGGGGGGGAACAATGAGCAGTTCTTC. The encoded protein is CSAMLAGGNNEQFF.

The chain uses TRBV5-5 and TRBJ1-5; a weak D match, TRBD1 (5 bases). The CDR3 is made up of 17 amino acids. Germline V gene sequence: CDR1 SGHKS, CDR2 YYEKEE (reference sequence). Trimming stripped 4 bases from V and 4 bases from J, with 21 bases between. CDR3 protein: CASSTLSNMGLNQPQHF. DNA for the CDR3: TGTGCCAGCAGCACCCTATCCAACATGGGGCTTAATCAGCCCCAGCATTTT.

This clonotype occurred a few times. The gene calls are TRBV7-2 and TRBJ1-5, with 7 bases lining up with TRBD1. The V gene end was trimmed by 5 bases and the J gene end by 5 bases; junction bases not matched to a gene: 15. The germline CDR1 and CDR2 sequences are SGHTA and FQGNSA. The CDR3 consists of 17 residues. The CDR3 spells CASSPNRDSSRHQPQHF. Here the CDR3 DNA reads TGTGCCAGCAGCCCCAACCGGGACAGTAGCAGGCATCAGCCCCAGCATTTT.

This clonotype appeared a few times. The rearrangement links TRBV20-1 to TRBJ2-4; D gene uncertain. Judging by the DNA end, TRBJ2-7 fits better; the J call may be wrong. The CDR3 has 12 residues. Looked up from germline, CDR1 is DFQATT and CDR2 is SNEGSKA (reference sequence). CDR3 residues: CSARIVRYEQYF. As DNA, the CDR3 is TGCAGTGCAAGGATAGTCCGCTACGAGCAGTACTTC.

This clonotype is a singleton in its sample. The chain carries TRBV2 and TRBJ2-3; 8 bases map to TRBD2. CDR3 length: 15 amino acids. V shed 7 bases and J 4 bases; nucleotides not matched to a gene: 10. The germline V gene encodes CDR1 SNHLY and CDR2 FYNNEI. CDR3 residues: CASKARGVDSDTQYF. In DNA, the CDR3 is TGTGCCAGCAAGGCGCGGGGGGTAGACTCAGATACGCAGTATTTT.

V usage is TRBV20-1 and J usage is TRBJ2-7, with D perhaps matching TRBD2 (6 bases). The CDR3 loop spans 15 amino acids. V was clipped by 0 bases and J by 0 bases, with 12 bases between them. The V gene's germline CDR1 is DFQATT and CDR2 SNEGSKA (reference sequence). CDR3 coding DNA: TGCAGTGCTAGAGATTGGGGGGAGAGCTCCTACGAGCAGTACTTC. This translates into CSARDWGESSYEQYF.

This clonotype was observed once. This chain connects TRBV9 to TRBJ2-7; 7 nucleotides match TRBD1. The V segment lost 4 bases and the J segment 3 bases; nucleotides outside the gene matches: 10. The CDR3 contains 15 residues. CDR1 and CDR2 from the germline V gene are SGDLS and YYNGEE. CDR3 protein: CASSPLGTENYEQYF. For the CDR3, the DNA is TGTGCCAGCAGCCCCCTCGGGACAGAGAACTACGAGCAGTACTTC.

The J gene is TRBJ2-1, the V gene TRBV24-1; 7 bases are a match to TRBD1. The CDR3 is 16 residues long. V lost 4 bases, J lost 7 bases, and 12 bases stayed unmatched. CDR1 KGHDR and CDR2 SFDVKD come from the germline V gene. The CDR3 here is CATSEGKGGDWNEQFF. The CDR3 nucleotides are TGTGCCACCAGTGAAGGTAAAGGGGGCGATTGGAATGAGCAGTTCTTC.

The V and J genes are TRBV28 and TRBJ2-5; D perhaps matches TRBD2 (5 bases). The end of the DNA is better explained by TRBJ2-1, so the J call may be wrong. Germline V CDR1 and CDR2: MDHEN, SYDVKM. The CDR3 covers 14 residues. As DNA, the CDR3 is TGTGCCAGCAGTTTATCCCTAGCCCAAGAGACCCAGTTCTTC. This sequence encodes CASSLSLAQETQFF.

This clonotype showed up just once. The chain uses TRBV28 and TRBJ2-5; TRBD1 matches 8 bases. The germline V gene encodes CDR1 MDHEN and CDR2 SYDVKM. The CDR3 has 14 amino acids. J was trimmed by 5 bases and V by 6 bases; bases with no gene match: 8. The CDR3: CASRNRGNRETQYF. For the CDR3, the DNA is TGTGCCAGCAGGAACAGGGGGAATCGGGAGACCCAGTACTTC.

The CDR3: CATNDEQETQYF. The CDR3 nucleotides read TGTGCCACCAACGATGAGCAAGAGACCCAGTACTTC. The rearrangement links TRBV24-1 to TRBJ2-5; no firm D call. This CDR3 spans 12 amino acids. Germline V CDR1 and CDR2: KGHDR, SFDVKD. With 8 bases removed from V and 2 bases from J, the gap between germline ends came to 8 bases.

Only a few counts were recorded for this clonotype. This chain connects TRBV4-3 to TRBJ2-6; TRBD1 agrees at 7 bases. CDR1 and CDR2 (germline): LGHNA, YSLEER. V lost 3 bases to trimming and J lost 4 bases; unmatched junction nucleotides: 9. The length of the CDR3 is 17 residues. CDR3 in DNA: TGCGCCAGCAGCCAGCAAGACAGGGTACCCGGGGCCAACGTCCTGACTTTC. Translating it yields CASSQQDRVPGANVLTF.

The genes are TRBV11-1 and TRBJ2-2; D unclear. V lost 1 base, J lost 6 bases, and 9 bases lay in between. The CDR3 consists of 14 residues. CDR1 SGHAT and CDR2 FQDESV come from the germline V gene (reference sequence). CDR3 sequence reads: CASSLGPRSGELFF. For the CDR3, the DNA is TGTGCCAGCAGCTTAGGCCCGAGGTCCGGGGAGCTGTTTTTT.

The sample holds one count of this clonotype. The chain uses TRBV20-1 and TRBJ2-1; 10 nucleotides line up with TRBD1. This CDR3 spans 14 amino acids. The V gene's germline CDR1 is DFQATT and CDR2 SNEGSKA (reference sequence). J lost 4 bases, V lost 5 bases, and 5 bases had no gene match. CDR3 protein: CSAQRGQGYNEQFF. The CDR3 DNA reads TGCAGTGCTCAAAGGGGACAGGGGTACAATGAGCAGTTCTTC.

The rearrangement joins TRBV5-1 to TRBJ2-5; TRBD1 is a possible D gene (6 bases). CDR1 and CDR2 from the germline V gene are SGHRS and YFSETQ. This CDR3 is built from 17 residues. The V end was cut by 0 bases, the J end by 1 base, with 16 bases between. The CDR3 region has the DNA TGCGCCAGCAGCTTGGCAGGACAGAGGAAGGGCCAAGAGACCCAGTACTTC. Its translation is CASSLAGQRKGQETQYF. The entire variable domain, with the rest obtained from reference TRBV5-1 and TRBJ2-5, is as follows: KAGVTQTPRYLIKTRGQQVTLSCSPISGHRSVSWYQQTPGQGLQFLFEYFSETQRNKGNFPGRFSGRQFSNSRSEMNVSTLELGDSALYLCASSLAGQRKGQETQYFGPGTRLLVL.

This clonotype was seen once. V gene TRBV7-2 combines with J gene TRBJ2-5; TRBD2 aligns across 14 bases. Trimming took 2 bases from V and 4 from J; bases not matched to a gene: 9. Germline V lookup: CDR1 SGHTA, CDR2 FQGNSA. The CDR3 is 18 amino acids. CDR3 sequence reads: CASSLRGLAGGSLETQYF. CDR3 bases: TGTGCCAGCAGCTTACGAGGACTAGCGGGGGGTTCTCTAGAGACCCAGTACTTC.

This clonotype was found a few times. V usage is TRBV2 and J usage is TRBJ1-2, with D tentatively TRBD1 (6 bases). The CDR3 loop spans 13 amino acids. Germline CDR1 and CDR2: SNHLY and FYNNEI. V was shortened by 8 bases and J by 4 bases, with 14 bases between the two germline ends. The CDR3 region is CASGTRSSYGYTF. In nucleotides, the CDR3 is TGTGCCAGCGGGACACGGAGTTCCTATGGCTACACCTTC.

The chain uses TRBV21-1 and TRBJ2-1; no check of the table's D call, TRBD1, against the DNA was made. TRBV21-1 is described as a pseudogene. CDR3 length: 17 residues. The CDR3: CASSPRTILRPYNEQFF. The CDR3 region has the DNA TGTGCCAGCAGCCCACGGACAATCCTGCGACCTTACAATGAGCAGTTCTTC.

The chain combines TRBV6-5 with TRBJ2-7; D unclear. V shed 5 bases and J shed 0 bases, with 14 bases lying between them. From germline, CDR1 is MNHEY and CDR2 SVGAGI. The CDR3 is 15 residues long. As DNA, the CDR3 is TGTGCCAGCAGTAAAGGCGGCGCCCTCTCCTACGAGCAGTACTTC. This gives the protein CASSKGGALSYEQYF.